These 19 T cell receptor beta chains were all obtained from the same sample, sequenced in a study of blood T cell repertoires in COVID-19. Sequenced by immunoSEQ multiplex PCR; TCRdb stores in-frame clones only, minus some. In the table there are about 150,000 clones, about 82% of which are singletons. The sequenced material came from peripheral blood. These receptors were obtained from a middle-aged woman with active or convalescent COVID-19.

This clone showed up just a few times. V gene TRBV14 combines with J gene TRBJ1-1; 9 positions agree with TRBD1. V dropped 4 bases and J dropped 4; count of bases not matched to a gene: 10. Germline CDR1 is SGHDN and CDR2 is FVKESK. CDR3 length: 16 residues. The CDR3, as DNA: TGTGCCAGCAGCCCCGGGACAGGGAGCCCGGGCACTGAAGCTTTCTTT. This gives the protein CASSPGTGSPGTEAFF.

This chain joins TRBV27 and TRBJ2-5, with 8 bases that match TRBD1. Germline CDR1 and CDR2: MNHEY and SMNVEV (reference sequence). V trimming: 3 bases; J trimming: 3 bases; junction bases outside the gene matches: 18. This CDR3 region has 19 residues. As DNA, the CDR3 is TGTGCCAGCAGTTTTCATCTCCCAGGTGAGGGGACAGGAAAAGAGACCCAGTACTTC. Encoded protein: CASSFHLPGEGTGKETQYF.

This clone was seen a single time. The rearrangement links TRBV14 to TRBJ1-3; the D gene is possibly TRBD1 (5 bases). The germline V and J ends were trimmed by 0 bases and 4 bases, with 13 bases remaining between them. The CDR3 has 16 amino acids. Germline loops: CDR1 SGHDN, CDR2 FVKESK. The CDR3 sequence: CASSQDARAFGNTIYF. CDR3 bases: TGTGCCAGCAGCCAAGATGCCAGGGCCTTCGGAAACACCATATATTTT.

V is TRBV7-2 and J is TRBJ2-4; TRBD1 matches at 7 bases. Trimming removed 4 bases from V and 1 base from J; junction bases left unmatched: 4. Looked up from germline, CDR1 is SGHTA and CDR2 is FQGNSA. This CDR3 is built from 15 residues. The CDR3 reads CASSSQTGAKNIQYF. CDR3 in DNA: TGTGCCAGCAGCTCTCAGACAGGGGCCAAAAACATTCAGTACTTC. Together with reference TRBV7-2 and TRBJ2-4, the CDR3 gives the full variable domain: GAGVSQSPSNKVTEKGKDVELRCDPISGHTALYWYRQSLGQGLEFLIYFQGNSAPDKSGLPSDRFSAERTGGSVSTLTIQRTQQEDSAVYLCASSSQTGAKNIQYFGAGTRLSVL.

This clone was recorded only once. V gene TRBV7-9 combines with J gene TRBJ2-5; 8 positions agree with TRBD1. CDR1 and CDR2 from the germline V gene are SEHNR and FQNEAQ (reference sequence). This CDR3 is 14 amino acids long. Trimming removed 5 bases from V and 4 bases from J; junction bases left unmatched: 6. The CDR3, as DNA: TGTGCCAGCAGCGAAGGACAGGGCACAGAGACCCAGTACTTC. This gives the protein CASSEGQGTETQYF.

The chain combines TRBV5-1 with TRBJ2-3; perhaps TRBD2 as D (6 bases). Trimming took off 2 bases at V and 0 bases at J, with 7 bases between the two ends. Germline V gene data show CDR1 as SGHRS and CDR2 as YFSETQ. The CDR3 spans 14 residues. The CDR3 coding sequence is TGCGCCAGCAGCTTAGCGGGTAGCACAGATACGCAGTATTTT. Translation gives CASSLAGSTDTQYF.

The genes are TRBV28 and TRBJ1-1; D is unclear. From germline, CDR1 is MDHEN and CDR2 SYDVKM. The CDR3 is 14 residues long. V dropped 8 bases and J dropped 2 bases, with 15 bases sitting between them. The DNA of the CDR3 is TGTGCCAGCGCCTGGACGGGATCCAACACTGAAGCTTTCTTT. This translates into CASAWTGSNTEAFF.

The chain joins TRBV28 to TRBJ1-6; the match to TRBD1 covers 7 bases. The germline gives CDR1 MDHEN, CDR2 SYDVKM. The CDR3 runs 15 residues. J was trimmed by 14 bases and V by 6 bases; bases with no gene match: 16. This chain's CDR3 is CASSTTGTAARALHF. The CDR3 bases are TGTGCCAGCAGCACCACCGGGACAGCAGCCAGGGCCCTCCACTTT.

The chain carries TRBV5-1 and TRBJ1-5, with 7 bases lining up with TRBD1. CDR1 and CDR2 (germline): SGHRS, YFSETQ. V trimming: 0 bases; J trimming: 7 bases; junction bases outside the gene matches: 7. The CDR3 loop spans 15 amino acids. The CDR3 region has the DNA TGCGCCAGCAGCTTGGGAGTCCAGGGGGAACAGCCCCAGCATTTT. Translating it yields CASSLGVQGEQPQHF.

The chain links TRBV24-1 to TRBJ2-7, with D perhaps TRBD2 (5 bases). The V gene's germline CDR1 is KGHDR and CDR2 SFDVKD. This CDR3 is 13 amino acids long. V was clipped by 5 bases and J by 7 bases, with 14 bases between them. The CDR3 region is CATSAGGRKEQYF. In nucleotides, the CDR3 is TGTGCCACCAGTGCCGGCGGGCGTAAAGAGCAGTACTTC.

V is TRBV6-5 and J is TRBJ1-1; TRBD1 matches 8 bases. The germline gives CDR1 MNHEY, CDR2 SVGAGI. The trim removed 7 bases at V and 1 base at J, leaving 8 bases unmatched. CDR3 length: 15 amino acids. CDR3 in amino acids: CASKIRQGTNTEAFF. CDR3 DNA sequence: TGTGCCAGCAAAATAAGACAGGGGACGAACACTGAAGCTTTCTTT.

The J gene is TRBJ2-1, the V gene TRBV6-6; 16 bases are shared with TRBD2. J lost 10 bases, V lost 6 bases, and 6 bases had no gene match. The CDR3 is made up of 15 amino acids. Looked up from germline, CDR1 is MNHNY and CDR2 is SVGAGI (reference sequence). CDR3 DNA: TGTGCCAGCAGCCCGGGACTAGCGGGAGGGCGCGAGCAGTTCTTC. This sequence encodes CASSPGLAGGREQFF.

This chain links TRBV3-1 (or the pseudogene TRBV3-2) with TRBJ2-1; 7 nucleotides match TRBD1. The CDR3 contains 14 residues. Per the germline V gene, CDR1 is LGHDT and CDR2 is YNNKEL (reference sequence). V was clipped by 6 bases and J by 4 bases; unmatched bases: 6. The CDR3 bases are TGTGCCAGCAGACGACAGGGACCATACAATGAGCAGTTCTTC. This sequence encodes CASRRQGPYNEQFF.

V and J are TRBV19 and TRBJ2-5, with a weak D call TRBD1 (5 bases). CDR1 and CDR2 from the germline V gene are LNHDA and SQIVND (reference sequence). With 3 bases removed from V and 1 base from J, the gap between germline ends came to 12 bases. CDR3 length: 15 residues. CDR3 in amino acids: CASSMIRGPQETQYF. CDR3 DNA sequence: TGTGCCAGTAGTATGATAAGGGGCCCCCAAGAGACCCAGTACTTC.

The V call is TRBV28, the J call TRBJ1-2, with TRBD1 matching over 7 bases. This CDR3 has 14 amino acids. The ends lost 4 bases at V and 6 bases at J; junction bases unmatched: 8. Germline V lookup: CDR1 MDHEN, CDR2 SYDVKM. As DNA, the CDR3 is TGTGCCAGCAGTTCGACAGGGTACTTGCATGGCTACACCTTC. Its protein product is CASSSTGYLHGYTF.

The chain uses TRBV4-1 and TRBJ1-5, with 7 positions matching TRBD1. The V and J ends lost 0 bases and 5 bases, in that order; junction bases with no gene match: 10. The germline V gene has CDR1 MGHRA and CDR2 YSYEKL. This CDR3 spans 17 amino acids. For the CDR3, the DNA is TGCGCCAGCAGCCAAGATCCCACGACAGGGCTTTATCAGCCCCAGCATTTT. Translated: CASSQDPTTGLYQPQHF.

In its sample, this clone was seen once. J is TRBJ1-4 and V is TRBV28; D unresolved. The CDR3 is 14 amino acids. Deletions cut 3 bases from V and 7 bases from J, with 12 bases between. The germline V gene encodes CDR1 MDHEN and CDR2 SYDVKM. The CDR3 spells CASSFMGGGEKLFF. The CDR3 bases are TGTGCCAGCAGTTTTATGGGAGGAGGTGAAAAACTGTTTTTT.

This chain links TRBV28 with TRBJ1-4; D not certain. The length of the CDR3 is 13 residues. In germline, CDR1 is MDHEN, CDR2 SYDVKM. V was shortened by 6 bases and J by 8 bases, with 13 bases between the two germline ends. CDR3 in amino acids: CASSLPTGEKLFF. The CDR3 DNA follows: TGTGCCAGCAGCCTCCCTACGGGGGAAAAACTGTTTTTT.

J is TRBJ1-2 and V is TRBV7-9, with D tentatively TRBD1 (5 bases). Trimming removed 4 bases at V and 2 bases at J, with 23 bases between. The CDR3 is made up of 18 amino acids. Germline values: CDR1 SEHNR, CDR2 FQNEAQ (reference sequence). DNA of the CDR3: TGTGCCAGCAGCTCACCTACGCCTACAGGTCTGAAAAACTATGGCTACACCTTC. Amino acids: CASSSPTPTGLKNYGYTF.